Presented here are 17 T cell receptor beta chains from one specimen sequenced in a study of cytomegalovirus exposure and HLA in healthy donors (dated by TCRdb to the late 2010s). The library relied on the immunoSEQ multiplex PCR assay. The table was pulled from immuneACCESS by TCRdb, which kept in-frame rearrangements only. Such tables lose some clones; where checked, under half of the loss comes from unresolved V genes, and the rest has no known cause. For this sample there are over 200,000 clones; 70% to 90% appear just once. The ten largest clones take up around 3% of the sample. Source material: PBMCs. The source is a woman younger than 30 in good health and CMV-seronegative.

The chain is built from TRBV7-9 and TRBJ2-1, with a possible D match to TRBD2 (5 bases). Germline loops: CDR1 SEHNR, CDR2 FQNEAQ (reference sequence). The CDR3 loop spans 13 amino acids. Trimming pared 5 bases from V and 8 bases from J, leaving 13 bases between. CDR3 bases: TGTGCCAGCAGCCCGGCCTTGGAGGATGAGCAGTTCTTC. Translated, it gives CASSPALEDEQFF. Using reference TRBV7-9 and TRBJ2-1 for the parts outside the CDR3, the full variable domain is DTGVSQNPRHKITKRGQNVTFRCDPISEHNRLYWYRQTLGQGPEFLTYFQNEAQLEKSRLLSDRFSAERPKGSFSTLEIQRTEQGDSAMYLCASSPALEDEQFFGPGTRLTVL.

This sequence joins TRBV4-2 and TRBJ2-7; D is possibly TRBD2 (5 bases). This CDR3 has 13 residues. Trimming shortened V by 11 bases and J by 7 bases, and 21 bases separated the two germline ends. Looked up from germline, CDR1 is LGHNA and CDR2 is YNFKEQ. CDR3 nucleotides: TGTGCCTGTTCGGGTGACGGGGTGGGGGAGCAGTACTTC. As protein: CACSGDGVGEQYF.

This chain links TRBV7-9 with TRBJ2-7; TRBD1 aligns across 8 bases. V lost 5 bases and J lost 0; bases outside the gene matches: 6. The CDR3 loop spans 15 amino acids. Germline V lookup: CDR1 SEHNR, CDR2 FQNEAQ (reference sequence). CDR3 sequence: CASSAQGAISYEQYF. The CDR3 DNA sequence: TGTGCCAGCAGCGCGCAGGGGGCGATCTCCTACGAGCAGTACTTC.

This clone was picked up a small number of times. The J gene is TRBJ1-4, the V gene TRBV18, with D possibly TRBD1 on 5 matching bases. V was shortened by 3 bases and J by 5 bases, with 13 bases between the two germline ends. Looked up from germline, CDR1 is KGHSH and CDR2 is LQKENI. The CDR3 loop spans 15 amino acids. CDR3 DNA: TGTGCCAGCTCACCGACCAGCCCAGGGAATGAAAAACTGTTTTTT. This gives the protein CASSPTSPGNEKLFF.

The chain recombines TRBV27 with TRBJ2-7; 8 nucleotides agree with TRBD2. The CDR3 extends over 13 amino acids. Germline V gives CDR1 MNHEY, CDR2 SMNVEV (reference sequence). The V gene end was trimmed by 5 bases and the J gene end by 5 bases; junction bases not matched to a gene: 5. The CDR3 loop reads CASSQREYHEQYF. Here the CDR3 DNA reads TGTGCCAGCAGTCAGCGGGAGTACCACGAGCAGTACTTC.

The chain combines TRBV6-5 with TRBJ2-5, with 7 bases identical to TRBD1. The CDR3 extends over 13 amino acids. Germline V gene lookup returns CDR1 MNHEY and CDR2 SVGAGI. The V gene end was trimmed by 6 bases and the J gene end by 6 bases; junction bases not matched to a gene: 7. The CDR3 sequence is CASSPDRVQTQYF. CDR3 bases: TGTGCCAGCAGCCCAGACAGGGTACAGACCCAGTACTTC.

The J gene is TRBJ2-1, the V gene TRBV15; 9 positions agree with TRBD2. The germline CDR1 and CDR2 sequences are LNHNV and YYDKDF (reference sequence). This CDR3 is built from 16 residues. Trimming cost V 3 bases and J 5 bases; bases outside gene matches: 8. The CDR3: CATSSSSGGRNNEQFF. The CDR3 DNA reads TGTGCCACCAGCAGTAGTAGCGGGGGAAGAAACAATGAGCAGTTCTTC.

The chain links TRBV6-6 to TRBJ2-7; possibly TRBD2 for D (6 bases). V shed 7 bases and J shed 3 bases, with 16 bases lying between them. Germline V gives CDR1 MNHNY, CDR2 SVGAGI (reference sequence). This CDR3 spans 14 amino acids. The chain's CDR3 is CASKLPGVNYEQYF. CDR3 DNA sequence: TGTGCCAGCAAATTACCGGGGGTTAACTACGAGCAGTACTTC.

This clone was seen just once. The chain has TRBV5-4 and TRBJ2-2; D possibly corresponds to TRBD2 (6 bases). Germline V gene sequence: CDR1 SGHNT, CDR2 YYREEE (reference sequence). Trimming took off 0 bases at V and 3 bases at J, with 9 bases between the two ends. This CDR3 comprises 15 residues. The CDR3 sequence: CASSLGSGDTGELFF. In DNA, the CDR3 is TGTGCCAGCAGCTTGGGGTCGGGGGACACCGGGGAGCTGTTTTTT. Combining the CDR3 with reference TRBV5-4 and TRBJ2-2 gives the whole variable domain ETGVTQSPTHLIKTRGQQVTLRCSSQSGHNTVSWYQQALGQGPQFIFQYYREEENGRGNFPPRFSGLQFPNYSSELNVNALELDDSALYLCASSLGSGDTGELFFGEGSRLTVL.

The chain links TRBV27 to TRBJ2-7; TRBD2 matches at 9 bases. Germline V gene data show CDR1 as MNHEY and CDR2 as SMNVEV (reference sequence). V was clipped by 5 bases and J by 2 bases; unmatched bases: 7. The CDR3 contains 15 residues. This chain's CDR3 is CASSLLAGRTYEQYF. CDR3 sequence (DNA): TGTGCCAGCAGTCTACTAGCGGGCAGAACCTACGAGCAGTACTTC.

The chain has TRBV27 and TRBJ1-4; 7 bases fit TRBD1. Trimming removed 5 bases from V and 4 bases from J; junction bases left unmatched: 7. The CDR3 is made up of 15 amino acids. CDR1 MNHEY and CDR2 SMNVEV come from the germline V gene (reference sequence). The CDR3, as DNA: TGTGCCAGCAGTGCCAGGGGGACAAATAATGAAAAACTGTTTTTT. Translation gives CASSARGTNNEKLFF.

The chain joins TRBV6-5 to TRBJ1-1; D unresolved. Per germline, CDR1 MNHEY and CDR2 SVGAGI. The CDR3 runs to 12 residues. V was clipped by 2 bases and J by 7 bases, with 8 bases between them. CDR3 sequence (DNA): TGTGCCAGCAGTTACGGGCAAGGTGAAGCTTTCTTT. This translates into CASSYGQGEAFF.

This sequence joins TRBV6-5 and TRBJ1-1; D gene uncertain. V gave up 0 bases and J gave up 5 bases, with 7 bases separating them. The CDR3 runs 13 residues. Germline V CDR1 and CDR2: MNHEY, SVGAGI. Here the CDR3 reads CASSYSGITEAFF. CDR3 in DNA: TGTGCCAGCAGTTACTCCGGGATAACTGAAGCTTTCTTT.

The rearrangement links TRBV6-4 to TRBJ2-1; perhaps TRBD2 as D (6 bases). Germline-derived CDR1 and CDR2 are MRHNA and SNTAGT. V was trimmed by 4 bases and J by 8 bases, leaving 12 bases between them. This CDR3 spans 13 amino acids. Here the CDR3 DNA reads TGTGCCAGCAGTGCCACTAGCATTGATGAGCAGTTCTTC. Translated: CASSATSIDEQFF.

The chain joins TRBV11-2 to TRBJ2-1, with TRBD1 identical over 9 bases. CDR3 length: 14 residues. Germline-derived CDR1 and CDR2 are SGHAT and FQNNGV. V trimming: 4 bases; J trimming: 6 bases; junction bases outside the gene matches: 4. Here the CDR3 DNA reads TGTGCCAGCAGCTCCATGGGACAGGGCAATGAGCAGTTCTTC. This gives the protein CASSSMGQGNEQFF.

The V gene is TRBV27, the J gene TRBJ1-2; D is perhaps TRBD1 (5 bases). This CDR3 has 13 amino acids. V shed 2 bases and J shed 8 bases, with 12 bases lying between them. Per germline, CDR1 MNHEY and CDR2 SMNVEV (reference sequence). The DNA for the CDR3 is TGTGCCAGCAGTTTACTGCAGGGATCGGGCTACACCTTC. Residues: CASSLLQGSGYTF.

This sequence joins TRBV4-2 and TRBJ1-2; 10 bases align to TRBD1. The CDR3 runs 17 residues. Germline V gene data show CDR1 as LGHNA and CDR2 as YNFKEQ. J lost 7 bases, V lost 5 bases, and 16 bases had no gene match. The CDR3 DNA follows: TGTGCCAGCAGCTTACGGACAGGGGGAACGCGGGCGGGTGGCTACACCTTC. Translation gives CASSLRTGGTRAGGYTF.